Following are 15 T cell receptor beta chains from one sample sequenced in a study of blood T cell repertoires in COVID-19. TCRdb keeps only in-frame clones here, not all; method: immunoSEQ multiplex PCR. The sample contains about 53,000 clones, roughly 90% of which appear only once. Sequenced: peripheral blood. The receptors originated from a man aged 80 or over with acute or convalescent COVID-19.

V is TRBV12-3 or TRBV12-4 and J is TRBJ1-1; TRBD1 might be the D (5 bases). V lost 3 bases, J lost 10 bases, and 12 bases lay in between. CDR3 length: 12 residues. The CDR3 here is CASSFNVQGAFF. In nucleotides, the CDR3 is TGTGCCAGCAGTTTCAATGTGCAGGGAGCTTTCTTT.

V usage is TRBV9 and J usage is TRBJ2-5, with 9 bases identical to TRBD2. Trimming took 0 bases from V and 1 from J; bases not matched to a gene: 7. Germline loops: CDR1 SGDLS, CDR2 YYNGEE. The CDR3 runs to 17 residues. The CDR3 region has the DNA TGTGCCAGCAGCGTAGCTAGTAGCGGGGGAAGCCAAGAGACCCAGTACTTC. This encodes CASSVASSGGSQETQYF.

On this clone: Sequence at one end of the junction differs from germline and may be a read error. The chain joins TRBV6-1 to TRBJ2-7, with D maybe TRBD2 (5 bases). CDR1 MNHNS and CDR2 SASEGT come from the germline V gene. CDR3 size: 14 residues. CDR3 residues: CASREERKEDEQYF. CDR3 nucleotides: TGTGCCAGCAGGGAAGAACGGAAGGAGGACGAGCAGTACTTC.

Written as DNA, the CDR3 is TGTGCCAGCAGCCCTGTGATCAGCGGAAACTACGAGCAGTACTTC. It encodes CASSPVISGNYEQYF. The rearrangement links TRBV11-2 to TRBJ2-7; D is perhaps TRBD2 (5 bases). V lost 5 bases, J lost 3 bases, and 17 bases lay in between. This CDR3 comprises 15 residues. Germline values: CDR1 SGHAT, CDR2 FQNNGV.

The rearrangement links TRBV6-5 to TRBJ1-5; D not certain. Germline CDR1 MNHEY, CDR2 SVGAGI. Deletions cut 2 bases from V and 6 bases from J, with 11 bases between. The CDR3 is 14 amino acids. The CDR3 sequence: CASSYASRGQPQHF. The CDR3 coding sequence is TGTGCCAGCAGTTACGCGTCCCGCGGTCAGCCCCAGCATTTT.

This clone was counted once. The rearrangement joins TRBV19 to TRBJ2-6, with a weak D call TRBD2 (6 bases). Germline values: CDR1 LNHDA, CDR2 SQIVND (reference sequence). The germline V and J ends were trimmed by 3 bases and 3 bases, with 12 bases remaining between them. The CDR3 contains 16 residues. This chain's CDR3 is CASSIRLGIGANVLTF. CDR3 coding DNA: TGTGCCAGTAGTATCAGACTAGGCATTGGGGCCAACGTCCTGACTTTC.

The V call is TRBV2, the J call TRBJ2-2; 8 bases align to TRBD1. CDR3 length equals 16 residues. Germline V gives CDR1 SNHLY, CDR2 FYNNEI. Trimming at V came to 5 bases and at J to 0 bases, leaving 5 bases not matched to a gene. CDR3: CASSPRTGTNTGELFF. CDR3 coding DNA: TGTGCCAGCAGTCCAAGGACAGGGACGAACACCGGGGAGCTGTTTTTT. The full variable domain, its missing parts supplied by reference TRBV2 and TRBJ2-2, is EPEVTQTPSHQVTQMGQEVILRCVPISNHLYFYWYRQILGQKVEFLVSFYNNEISEKSEIFDDQFSVERPDGSNFTLKIRSTKLEDSAMYFCASSPRTGTNTGELFFGEGSRLTVL.

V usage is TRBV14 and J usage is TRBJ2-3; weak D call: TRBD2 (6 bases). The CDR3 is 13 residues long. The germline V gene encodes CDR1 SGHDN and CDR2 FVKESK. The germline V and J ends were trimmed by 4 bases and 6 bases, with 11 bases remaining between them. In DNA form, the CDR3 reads TGTGCCAGCAGCCGGGGGAGGATGGATACGCAGTATTTT. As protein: CASSRGRMDTQYF.

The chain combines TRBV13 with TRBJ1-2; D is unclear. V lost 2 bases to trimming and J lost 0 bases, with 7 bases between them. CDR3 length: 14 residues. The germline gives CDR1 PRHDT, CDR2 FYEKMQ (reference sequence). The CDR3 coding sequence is TGTGCCAGCAGCTTAAACGTAGCTAACTATGGCTACACCTTC. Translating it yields CASSLNVANYGYTF.

CDR3 residues: CASSENAGALNIQYF. The DNA of the CDR3 is TGTGCCAGCAGTGAGAATGCAGGCGCCCTAAACATTCAGTACTTC. The chain combines TRBV25-1 with TRBJ2-4; D is unresolved. The V end was cut by 3 bases, the J end by 6 bases, with 15 bases between. The CDR3 length is 15 residues. The germline V gene has CDR1 MGHDK and CDR2 SYGVNS.

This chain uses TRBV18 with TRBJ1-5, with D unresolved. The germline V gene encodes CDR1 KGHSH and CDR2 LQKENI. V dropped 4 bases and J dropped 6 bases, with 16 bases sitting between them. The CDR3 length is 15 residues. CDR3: CASSRESRVSQPQHF. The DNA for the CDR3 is TGTGCCAGCTCACGAGAAAGCCGAGTGTCTCAGCCCCAGCATTTT.

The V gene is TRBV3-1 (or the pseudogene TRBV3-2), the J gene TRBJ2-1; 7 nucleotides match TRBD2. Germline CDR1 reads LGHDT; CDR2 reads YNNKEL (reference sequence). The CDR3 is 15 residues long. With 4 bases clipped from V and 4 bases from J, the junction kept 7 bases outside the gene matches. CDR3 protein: CASSPLGLRYNEQFF. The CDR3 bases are TGTGCCAGCAGCCCGTTGGGACTACGTTACAATGAGCAGTTCTTC.

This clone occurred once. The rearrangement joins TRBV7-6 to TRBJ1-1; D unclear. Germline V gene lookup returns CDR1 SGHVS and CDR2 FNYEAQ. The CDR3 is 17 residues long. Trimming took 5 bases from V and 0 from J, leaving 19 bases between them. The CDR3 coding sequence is TGTGCCAGCAGCCCCGCGGGGTTTCTGATCATGAACACTGAAGCTTTCTTT. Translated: CASSPAGFLIMNTEAFF. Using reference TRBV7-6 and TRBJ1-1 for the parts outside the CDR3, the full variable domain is GAGVSQSPRYKVTKRGQDVALRCDPISGHVSLYWYRQALGQGPEFLTYFNYEAQQDKSGLPNDRFSAERPEGSISTLTIQRTEQRDSAMYRCASSPAGFLIMNTEAFFGQGTRLTVV.

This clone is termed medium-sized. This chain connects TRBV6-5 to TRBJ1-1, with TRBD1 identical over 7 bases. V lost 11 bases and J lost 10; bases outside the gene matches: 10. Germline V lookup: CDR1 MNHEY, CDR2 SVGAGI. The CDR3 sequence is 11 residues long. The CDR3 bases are TGTGCCGCTCGACAGGGATTATCAGCTTTCTTT. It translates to CAARQGLSAFF.

CDR3 nucleotides: TGTGCCATCAGTGAGTTCGGGGCAGGGGTACAGCCCCAGCATTTT. Its protein is CAISEFGAGVQPQHF. V and J are TRBV10-3 and TRBJ1-5; a weak D match, TRBD1 (6 bases). CDR1 and CDR2 from the germline V gene are ENHRY and SYGVKD. The V end lost 1 base, the J end lost 7 bases, and 14 bases lay between the germline ends. The CDR3 extends over 15 amino acids.